This T cell receptor (beta chain) is drawn from a study of blood T cell repertoires in COVID-19. The overall study: Spain, Italy and the United States supplied samples that represented acute and convalescent COVID-19. From T cells, B-cell-depleted T cells, or PBMCs came the material, which was cDNA or gDNA.

Per the authors' pipeline: Reference gene primer amplification gave estimated nucleated cell counts. Measured with immunoSEQ multiplex PCR; TCRdb has only the in-frame clones, and not every one. That table gives V, J and clone size, and the DNA gave D and trimming. The repertoire has about 140,000 clones, around 83% of them found once; the top ten carry around 4%. The CDR3 contains 12 residues. The germline gives CDR1 LGHDT, CDR2 YNNKEL (reference sequence). Trimming took 4 bases from V and 8 from J, leaving 9 bases between them. Input material: peripheral blood. The receptor was derived from a woman of 80 years or more with acute or convalescent COVID-19. V gene TRBV3-1 (or the pseudogene TRBV3-2) combines with J gene TRBJ2-1; D is possibly TRBD2 (5 bases). The DNA of the CDR3 is TGTGCCAGCAGCCCGGGAAGGGATGAGCAGTTCTTC. It is translated as CASSPGRDEQFF.